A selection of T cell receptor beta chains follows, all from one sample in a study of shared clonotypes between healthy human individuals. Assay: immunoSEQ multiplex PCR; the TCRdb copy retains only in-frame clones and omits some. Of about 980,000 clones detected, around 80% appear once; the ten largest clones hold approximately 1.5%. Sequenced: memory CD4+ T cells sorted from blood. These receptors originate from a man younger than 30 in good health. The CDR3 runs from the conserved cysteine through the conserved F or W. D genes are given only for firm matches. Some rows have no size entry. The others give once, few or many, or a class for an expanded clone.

CASSAGGGNQPQHF TGCGCCAGCAGTGCGGGGGGTGGCAATCAGCCCCAGCATTTT TRBJ1-5 - - TRBV10-2
CASSPLRECNSPLHF TGTGCCAGCAGCCCCTTGAGGGAATGTAATTCACCCCTCCACTTT TRBJ1-6 - - TRBV21-1
CASSPGHPKSTDTQYF TGTGCCAGCAGTCCCGGACATCCGAAGAGCACAGATACGCAGTATTTT TRBJ2-3 - - TRBV11-3
CASSSTGLSNQPQHF TGTGCCAGCAGCTCCACAGGTCTAAGCAATCAGCCCCAGCATTTT TRBJ1-5 - - TRBV11-2
CASSLRGVATEAFF TGTGCCAGCAGCTTAAGAGGGGTAGCCACTGAAGCTTTCTTT TRBJ1-1 - - TRBV5-4
CASSVGPTEDTQYF TGCGCCAGCAGCGTGGGACCCACCGAGGATACGCAGTATTTT TRBJ2-3 - - TRBV5-1
CASSFHNEQFF TGTGCCAGCAGCTTCCACAATGAGCAGTTCTTC TRBJ2-1 few - TRBV5-4
CASSRGGSNEKLFF TGCGCCAGCAGCAGGGGAGGAAGTAATGAAAAACTGTTTTTT TRBJ1-4 - - TRBV5-1
CASSYSYVSGELFF TGTGCCAGCAGTTACTCGTATGTTTCCGGGGAGCTGTTTTTT TRBJ2-2 many - TRBV6-5
CASGPKAPHEQFF TGTGCCAGTGGACCCAAGGCCCCCCATGAGCAGTTCTTC TRBJ2-1 - - TRBV10-3
CSARLETQYF TGCAGTGCTAGATTGGAGACCCAGTACTTC TRBJ2-5 - - TRBV20-1
CASNSGFNYGYTF TGTGCCAGTAACTCGGGATTTAACTATGGCTACACCTTC TRBJ1-2 - - TRBV19
CASSASGTGAGGEQFF TGCGCCAGCAGTGCGTCCGGGACAGGGGCGGGTGGTGAGCAGTTCTTC TRBJ2-1 - TRBD1 TRBV10-2
CASSPTALFYGYTF TGTGCCAGCAGTCCGACTGCATTATTCTATGGCTACACCTTC TRBJ1-2 once - TRBV6-1
CATWTGVNTGELFF TGTGCCACCTGGACAGGGGTCAACACCGGGGAGCTGTTTTTT TRBJ2-2 - TRBD1 TRBV11-2
CASSYGTVSGNTIYF TGTGCCAGCAGCTACGGGACAGTCTCTGGAAACACCATATATTTT TRBJ1-3 - TRBD1 TRBV11-2
CASSQEKGHYNEQFF TGCGCCAGCAGCCAAGAAAAGGGACACTACAATGAGCAGTTCTTC TRBJ2-1 - - TRBV4-3
CASSSRDPSHEQYF TGTGCCAGCAGCTCTAGAGACCCCAGCCACGAGCAGTACTTC TRBJ2-7 - - TRBV7-9
CASSLVRAGSYEQYF TGTGCCAGCAGCTTAGTGAGGGCCGGGAGCTACGAGCAGTACTTC TRBJ2-7 - - TRBV7-2
CASSPPGQANTEAFF TGTGCCAGCTCACCCCCCGGGCAGGCGAACACTGAAGCTTTCTTT TRBJ1-1 - - TRBV18
CASSSQDRDNEQFF TGTGCCAGCAGCTCCCAGGACAGGGACAATGAGCAGTTCTTC TRBJ2-1 - TRBD1 TRBV7-8
CASSLAPGAYEQYF TGCGCCAGCAGCTTGGCCCCCGGAGCCTACGAGCAGTACTTC TRBJ2-7 - - TRBV5-1
CASSASGGERETQYF TGTGCCAGCAGCGCCTCCGGGGGTGAAAGGGAGACCCAGTACTTC TRBJ2-5 - - TRBV9
CASSYRDMNTEAFF TGTGCCAGCAGTTACCGGGACATGAACACTGAAGCTTTCTTT TRBJ1-1 - - TRBV6-5
CASSQDRDTGELFF TGTGCCAGCAGCCAGGACAGGGACACCGGGGAGCTGTTTTTT TRBJ2-2 - TRBD1 TRBV5-4
CASSSDLYGYTF TGCGCCAGCAGCTCGGACCTCTATGGCTACACCTTC TRBJ1-2 - - TRBV5-1
CASRQRSSYNSPLHF TGTGCCAGCAGGCAAAGGAGCTCCTATAATTCACCCCTCCACTTT TRBJ1-6 - - TRBV6-1
CASSKTTGGSTEAFF TGCGCCAGCAGCAAAACGACAGGGGGCTCTACTGAAGCTTTCTTT TRBJ1-1 few TRBD1 TRBV5-1
CASITPGGEDRGGEQYF TGTGCCAGCATCACGCCCGGGGGAGAGGACAGGGGAGGCGAGCAGTACTTC TRBJ2-7 - TRBD1 TRBV9
CASSDLLEGAQPQHF TGTGCCAGCAGTGATCTTTTGGAGGGTGCTCAGCCCCAGCATTTT TRBJ1-5 once - TRBV2
CASSLDNEQFF TGTGCCAGCAGCTTAGACAATGAGCAGTTCTTC TRBJ2-1 - - TRBV7-3
CAWSERTNQPQHF TGTGCCTGGAGCGAGAGGACAAATCAGCCCCAGCATTTT TRBJ1-5 - - TRBV30
CASTTGQGSYEQYF TGTGCCAGCACCACCGGACAGGGGTCCTACGAGCAGTACTTC TRBJ2-7 many TRBD1 TRBV5-6
CASSRVLASHEQYF TGTGCCAGCAGCCGAGTCCTAGCTTCCCACGAGCAGTACTTC TRBJ2-7 - - TRBV6-5
CASSASRVGEAFF TGTGCCAGCAGTGCCTCCCGGGTCGGAGAAGCTTTCTTT TRBJ1-1 - - TRBV6-1
CASSAPGVLRSRTDTQYF TGTGCCAGCAGCGCCCCCGGGGTTTTGCGTTCGAGGACAGATACGCAGTATTTT TRBJ2-3 once - TRBV7-2
CASSFGRHNEQFF TGCGCCAGCAGCTTCGGTAGGCACAATGAGCAGTTCTTC TRBJ2-1 - - TRBV5-1
CATSREGGRPLHF TGTGCCACCAGCAGAGAAGGTGGACGACCCCTCCACTTT TRBJ1-6 - - TRBV15
CAWGDGGETQYF TGTGCCTGGGGGGATGGCGGGGAGACCCAGTACTTC TRBJ2-5 - - TRBV30
CASSFPMGQGRTEAFF TGTGCCAGCAGCTTTCCAATGGGACAGGGGCGAACTGAAGCTTTCTTT TRBJ1-1 many TRBD1 TRBV5-4
CASSLPGQASNYGYTF TGTGCCAGCAGTTTACCCGGACAGGCTAGTAACTATGGCTACACCTTC TRBJ1-2 - TRBD1 TRBV28
CASSRQGWGNTEAFF TGTGCCAGCAGCCGGCAGGGTTGGGGGAACACTGAAGCTTTCTTT TRBJ1-1 - - TRBV9
CASSELWPQGEAFF TGCGCCAGCAGTGAGTTGTGGCCGCAGGGTGAAGCTTTCTTT TRBJ1-1 - - TRBV10-1
CASSPKIPGQGSHEQYF TGTGCCAGCAGTCCTAAAATCCCAGGACAGGGGTCACACGAGCAGTACTTC TRBJ2-7 few TRBD1 TRBV27
CAWSVRARRYNEQFF TGTGCCTGGAGTGTTCGGGCTCGCCGGTACAATGAGCAGTTCTTC TRBJ2-1 - - TRBV30
CASRTSGGAYEQYF TGTGCCAGCAGGACTAGCGGGGGGGCCTACGAGCAGTACTTC TRBJ2-7 - TRBD2 TRBV6-1
CASSVGVRELFF TGTGCCAGCAGCGTAGGAGTCCGGGAGCTGTTTTTT TRBJ2-2 - - TRBV5-4
CSGVKMNTEAFF TGCAGCGGGGTAAAGATGAACACTGAAGCTTTCTTT TRBJ1-1 - - TRBV29-1
CASTGGTFGNQPQHF TGTGCCAGCACCGGGGGGACCTTTGGCAATCAGCCCCAGCATTTT TRBJ1-5 - - TRBV2
CASSERVGQVEAFF TGTGCCAGCAGTGAAAGGGTAGGGCAGGTTGAAGCTTTCTTT TRBJ1-1 - - TRBV6-1